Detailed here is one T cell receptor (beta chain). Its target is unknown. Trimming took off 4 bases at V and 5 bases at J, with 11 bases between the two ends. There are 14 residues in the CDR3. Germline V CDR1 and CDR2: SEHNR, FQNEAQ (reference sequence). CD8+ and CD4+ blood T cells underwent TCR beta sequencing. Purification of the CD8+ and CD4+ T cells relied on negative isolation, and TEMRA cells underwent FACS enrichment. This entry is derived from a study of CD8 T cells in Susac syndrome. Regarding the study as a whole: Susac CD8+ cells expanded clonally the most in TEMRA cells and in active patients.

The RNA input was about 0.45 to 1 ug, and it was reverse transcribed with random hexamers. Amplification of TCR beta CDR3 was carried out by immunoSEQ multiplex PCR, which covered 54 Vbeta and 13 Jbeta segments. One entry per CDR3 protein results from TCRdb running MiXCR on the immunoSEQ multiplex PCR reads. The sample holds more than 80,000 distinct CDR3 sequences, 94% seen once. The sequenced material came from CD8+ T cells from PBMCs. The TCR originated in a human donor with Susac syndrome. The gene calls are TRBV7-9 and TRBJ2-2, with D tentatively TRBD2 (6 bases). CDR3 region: CASSSEGWTGELFF. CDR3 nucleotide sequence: TGTGCCAGCAGCTCGGAGGGTTGGACCGGGGAGCTGTTTTTT.